This entry features one T cell receptor (beta chain) sequence. This CDR3 comprises 13 residues. Germline V gene data show CDR1 as MDHEN and CDR2 as SYDVKM. With 3 bases removed from V and 6 bases from J, the gap between germline ends came to 11 bases. As originally analysed: Nucleated cell number was recorded as an estimate derived from reference gene primer amplification. Sequenced by immunoSEQ multiplex PCR; TCRdb stores in-frame clones only, minus some. V, J and clone size are those of that table, while D and trimming were read from the DNA. This sample has 200,000 to 300,000 clones, with about four fifths found just once. The entry originates in a study of blood T cell repertoires in COVID-19. Study details: COVID-19 samples, acute and convalescent, were from the United States, Italy and Spain.

The chain joins TRBV28 to TRBJ1-2; D gene uncertain. The clonotype was recovered from a woman younger than 30 with acute or convalescent COVID-19. Sequenced material: peripheral blood. The CDR3 sequence is CASSFGPSDGYTF. DNA of the CDR3: TGTGCCAGCAGTTTTGGGCCGTCAGATGGCTACACCTTC.